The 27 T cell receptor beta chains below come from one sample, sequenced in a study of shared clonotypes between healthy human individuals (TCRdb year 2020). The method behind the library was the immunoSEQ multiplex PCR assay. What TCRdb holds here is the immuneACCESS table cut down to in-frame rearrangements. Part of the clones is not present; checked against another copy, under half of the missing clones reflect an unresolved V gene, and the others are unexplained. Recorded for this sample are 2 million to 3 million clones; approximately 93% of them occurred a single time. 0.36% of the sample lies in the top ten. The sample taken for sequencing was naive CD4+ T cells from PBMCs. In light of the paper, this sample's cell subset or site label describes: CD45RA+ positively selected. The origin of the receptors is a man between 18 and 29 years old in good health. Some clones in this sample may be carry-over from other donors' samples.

DNA of the CDR3: TGCGCCAGCAGCCAAGCCCGGACAGCAACTAATGAAAAACTGTTTTTT. This codes for CASSQARTATNEKLFF. The chain is built from TRBV4-3 and TRBJ1-4; possibly TRBD1 for D (6 bases). Germline lookup yields CDR1 LGHNA and CDR2 YSLEER. V was shortened by 1 base and J by 0 bases, with 9 bases between the two germline ends. This CDR3 region has 16 residues.

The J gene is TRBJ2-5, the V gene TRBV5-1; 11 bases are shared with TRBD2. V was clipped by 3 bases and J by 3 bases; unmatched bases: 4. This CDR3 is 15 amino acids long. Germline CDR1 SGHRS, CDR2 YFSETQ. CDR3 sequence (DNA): TGCGCCAGCAGCTACGGACTAGCGGGTAAAGAGACCCAGTACTTC. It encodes CASSYGLAGKETQYF.

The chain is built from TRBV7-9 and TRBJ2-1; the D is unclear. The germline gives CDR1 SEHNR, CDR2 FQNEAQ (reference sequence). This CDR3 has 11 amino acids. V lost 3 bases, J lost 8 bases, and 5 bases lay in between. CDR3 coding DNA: TGTGCCAGCAGCTTTGTTGATGAGCAGTTCTTC. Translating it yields CASSFVDEQFF.

The CDR3 sequence is CASSQDKLALAEQFF. The CDR3 nucleotides are TGTGCCAGCAGCCAAGATAAACTAGCCTTGGCTGAGCAGTTCTTC. V usage is TRBV4-2 and J usage is TRBJ2-1; D might be TRBD2 (6 bases). V lost 0 bases, J lost 9 bases, and 15 bases lay in between. Per the germline V gene, CDR1 is LGHNA and CDR2 is YNFKEQ. This CDR3 region has 15 residues.

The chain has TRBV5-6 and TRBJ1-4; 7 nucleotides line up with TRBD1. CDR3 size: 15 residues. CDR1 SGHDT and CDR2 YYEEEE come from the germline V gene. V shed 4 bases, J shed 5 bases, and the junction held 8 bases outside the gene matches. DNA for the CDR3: TGTGCCAGCAGCCCGCCGGGACAGCGGAATGAAAAACTGTTTTTT. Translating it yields CASSPPGQRNEKLFF. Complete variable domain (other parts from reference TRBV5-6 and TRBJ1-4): DAGVTQSPTHLIKTRGQQVTLRCSPKSGHDTVSWYQQALGQGPQFIFQYYEEEERQRGNFPDRFSGHQFPNYSSELNVNALLLGDSALYLCASSPPGQRNEKLFFGSGTQLSVL.

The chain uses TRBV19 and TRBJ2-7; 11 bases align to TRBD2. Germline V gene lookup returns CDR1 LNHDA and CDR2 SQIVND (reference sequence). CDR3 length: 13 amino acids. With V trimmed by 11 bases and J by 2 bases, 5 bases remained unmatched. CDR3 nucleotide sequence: TGTGCCGCCGGGACTAGCGGAACCTACGAGCAGTACTTC. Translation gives CAAGTSGTYEQYF.

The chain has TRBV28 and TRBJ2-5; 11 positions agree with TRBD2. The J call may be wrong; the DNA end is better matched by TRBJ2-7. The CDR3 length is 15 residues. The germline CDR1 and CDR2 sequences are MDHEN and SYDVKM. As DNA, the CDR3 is TGTGCCAGCAGTGCGGGACTAGCGGATACCTACGAGCAGTACTTC. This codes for CASSAGLADTYEQYF.

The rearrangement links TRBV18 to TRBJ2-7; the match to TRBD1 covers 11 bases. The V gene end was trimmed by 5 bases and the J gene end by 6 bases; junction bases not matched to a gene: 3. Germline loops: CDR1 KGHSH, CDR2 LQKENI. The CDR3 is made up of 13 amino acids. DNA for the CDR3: TGTGCCAGCTCAAAGGACAGGGGGCGCGAGCAGTACTTC. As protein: CASSKDRGREQYF.

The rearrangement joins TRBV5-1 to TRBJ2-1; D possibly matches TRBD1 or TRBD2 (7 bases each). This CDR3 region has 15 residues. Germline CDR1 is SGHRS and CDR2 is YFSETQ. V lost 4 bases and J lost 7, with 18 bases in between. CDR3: CASSLDRAGRNEQFF. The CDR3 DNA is TGCGCCAGCAGCCTAGACAGGGCCGGGAGGAATGAGCAGTTCTTC.

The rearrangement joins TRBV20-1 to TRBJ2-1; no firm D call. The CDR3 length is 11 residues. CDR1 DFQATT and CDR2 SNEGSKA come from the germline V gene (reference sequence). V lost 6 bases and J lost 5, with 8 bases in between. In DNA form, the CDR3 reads TGCAGTGCCAATGACCACAATGAGCAGTTCTTC. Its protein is CSANDHNEQFF.

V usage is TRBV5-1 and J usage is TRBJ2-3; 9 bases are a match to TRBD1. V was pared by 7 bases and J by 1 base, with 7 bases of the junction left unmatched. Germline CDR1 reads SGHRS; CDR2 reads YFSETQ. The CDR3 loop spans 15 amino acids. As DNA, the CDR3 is TGCGCCAGCCTCCCGGGACAGGGAGGCACAGATACGCAGTATTTT. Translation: CASLPGQGGTDTQYF.

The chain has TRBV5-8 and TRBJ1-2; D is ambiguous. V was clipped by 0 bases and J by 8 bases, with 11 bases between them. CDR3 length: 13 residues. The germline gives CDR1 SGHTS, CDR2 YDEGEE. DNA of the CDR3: TGTGCCAGCAGCTTGGCTACGACTTGGGGCTACACCTTC. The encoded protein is CASSLATTWGYTF.

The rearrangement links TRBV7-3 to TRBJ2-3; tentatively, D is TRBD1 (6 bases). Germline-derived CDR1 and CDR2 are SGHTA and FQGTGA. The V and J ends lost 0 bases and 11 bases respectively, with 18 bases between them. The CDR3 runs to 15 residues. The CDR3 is CASSLTRDISHRQYF. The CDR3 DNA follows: TGTGCCAGCAGCTTAACCCGGGACATTTCCCATCGGCAGTATTTT. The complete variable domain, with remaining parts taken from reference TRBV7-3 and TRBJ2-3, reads GAGVSQTPSNKVTEKGKYVELRCDPISGHTALYWYRQSLGQGPEFLIYFQGTGAADDSGLPNDRFFAVRPEGSVSTLKIQRTERGDSAVYLCASSLTRDISHRQYFGPGTRLTVL.

The CDR3: CASSSTSGGSYEQYF. The CDR3 bases are TGTGCCAGCTCGTCCACTAGCGGTGGTTCCTACGAGCAGTACTTC. The chain recombines TRBV18 with TRBJ2-7; TRBD2 matches 8 bases. CDR1 KGHSH and CDR2 LQKENI come from the germline V gene. This CDR3 region has 15 residues. With V trimmed by 6 bases and J by 1 base, 8 bases remained unmatched.

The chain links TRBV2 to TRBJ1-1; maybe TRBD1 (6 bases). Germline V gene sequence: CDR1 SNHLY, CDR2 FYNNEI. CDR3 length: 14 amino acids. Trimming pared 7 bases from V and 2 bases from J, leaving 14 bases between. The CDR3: CASTQRDTNTEAFF. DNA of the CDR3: TGTGCCAGCACCCAACGGGACACAAACACTGAAGCTTTCTTT. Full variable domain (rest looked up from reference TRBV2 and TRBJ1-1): EPEVTQTPSHQVTQMGQEVILRCVPISNHLYFYWYRQILGQKVEFLVSFYNNEISEKSEIFDDQFSVERPDGSNFTLKIRSTKLEDSAMYFCASTQRDTNTEAFFGQGTRLTVV.

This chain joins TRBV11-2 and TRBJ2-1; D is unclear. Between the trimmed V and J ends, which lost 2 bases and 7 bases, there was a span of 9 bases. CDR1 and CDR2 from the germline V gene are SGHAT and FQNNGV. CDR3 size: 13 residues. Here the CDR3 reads CASSLSGRNEQFF. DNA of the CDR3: TGTGCCAGCAGCTTATCCGGACGGAATGAGCAGTTCTTC.

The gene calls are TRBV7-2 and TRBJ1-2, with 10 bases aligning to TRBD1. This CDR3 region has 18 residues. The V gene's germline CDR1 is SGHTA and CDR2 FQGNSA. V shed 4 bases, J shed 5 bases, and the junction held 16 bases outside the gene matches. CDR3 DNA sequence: TGTGCCAGCAGCTGGGACAGGGGTCTATTCGGACTGAAATATGGCTACACCTTC. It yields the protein CASSWDRGLFGLKYGYTF.

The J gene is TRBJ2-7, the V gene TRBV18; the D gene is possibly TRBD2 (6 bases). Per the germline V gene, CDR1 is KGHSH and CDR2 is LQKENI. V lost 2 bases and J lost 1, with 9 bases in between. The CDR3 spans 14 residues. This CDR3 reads CASSPVAGSYEQYF. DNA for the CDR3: TGTGCCAGCTCACCAGTGGCGGGATCCTACGAGCAGTACTTC.

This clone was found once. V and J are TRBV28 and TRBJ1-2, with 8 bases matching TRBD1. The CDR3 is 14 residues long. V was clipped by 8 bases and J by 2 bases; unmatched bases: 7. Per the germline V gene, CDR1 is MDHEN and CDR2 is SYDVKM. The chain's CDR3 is CASLGQGLNYGYTF. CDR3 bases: TGTGCCAGCCTCGGACAGGGTTTAAACTATGGCTACACCTTC.

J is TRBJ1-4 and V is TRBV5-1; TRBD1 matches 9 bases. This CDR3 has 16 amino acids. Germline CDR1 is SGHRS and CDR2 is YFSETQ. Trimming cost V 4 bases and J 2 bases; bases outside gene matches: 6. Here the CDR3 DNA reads TGCGCCAGCAGCACCGACAGGGGGGGGACTAATGAAAAACTGTTTTTT. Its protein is CASSTDRGGTNEKLFF.

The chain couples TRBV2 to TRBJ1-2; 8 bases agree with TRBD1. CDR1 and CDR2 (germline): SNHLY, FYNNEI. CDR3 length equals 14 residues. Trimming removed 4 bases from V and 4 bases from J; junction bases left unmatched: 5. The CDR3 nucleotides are TGTGCCAGCAGTGCGGACAGGGCCTTCTATGGCTACACCTTC. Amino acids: CASSADRAFYGYTF.

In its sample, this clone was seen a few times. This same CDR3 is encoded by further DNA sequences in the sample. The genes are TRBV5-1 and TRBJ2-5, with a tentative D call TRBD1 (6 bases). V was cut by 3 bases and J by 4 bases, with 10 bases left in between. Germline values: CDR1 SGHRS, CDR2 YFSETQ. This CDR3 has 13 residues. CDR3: CASSSGVGETQYF. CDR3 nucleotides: TGCGCCAGCAGCTCAGGGGTTGGAGAGACCCAGTACTTC.

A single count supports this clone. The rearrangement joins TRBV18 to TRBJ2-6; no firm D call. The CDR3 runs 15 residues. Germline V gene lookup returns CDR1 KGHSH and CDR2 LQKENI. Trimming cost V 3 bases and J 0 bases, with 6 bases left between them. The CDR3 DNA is TGTGCCAGCTCACCCGAGGCCTCTGGGGCCAACGTCCTGACTTTC. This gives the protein CASSPEASGANVLTF.

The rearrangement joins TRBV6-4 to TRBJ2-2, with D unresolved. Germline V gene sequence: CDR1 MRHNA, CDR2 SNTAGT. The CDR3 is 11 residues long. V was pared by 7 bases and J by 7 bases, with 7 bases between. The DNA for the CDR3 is TGTGCCAGCATGGCTGGCGGGGAGCTGTTTTTT. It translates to CASMAGGELFF.

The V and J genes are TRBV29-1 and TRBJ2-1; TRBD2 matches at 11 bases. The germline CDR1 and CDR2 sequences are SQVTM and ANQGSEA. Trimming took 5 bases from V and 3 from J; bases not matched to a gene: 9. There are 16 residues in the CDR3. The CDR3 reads CSVKTSGAGIYNEQFF. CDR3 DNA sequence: TGCAGCGTTAAGACTAGCGGGGCGGGGATCTACAATGAGCAGTTCTTC.

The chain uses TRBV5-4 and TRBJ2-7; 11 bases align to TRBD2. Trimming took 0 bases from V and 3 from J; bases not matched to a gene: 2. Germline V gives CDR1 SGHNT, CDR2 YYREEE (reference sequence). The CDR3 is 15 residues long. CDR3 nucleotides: TGTGCCAGCAGCTTGGGAGGGACTAGCGGCTACGAGCAGTACTTC. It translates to CASSLGGTSGYEQYF.

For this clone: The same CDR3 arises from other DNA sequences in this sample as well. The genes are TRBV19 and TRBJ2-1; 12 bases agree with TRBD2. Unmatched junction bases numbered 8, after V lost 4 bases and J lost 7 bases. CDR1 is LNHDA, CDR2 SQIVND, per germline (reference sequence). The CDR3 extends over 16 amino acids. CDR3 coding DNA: TGTGCCAGTAGTACCTCCGGACTAGCGGGATCGAATGAGCAGTTCTTC. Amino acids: CASSTSGLAGSNEQFF.